The clone carrying this TCR beta chain was detected only once. What it recognizes is unknown. Only in-frame clones appear in the TCRdb table, and some are missing; sequencing was by immunoSEQ multiplex PCR. Altogether some 74,000 clones are present, approximately 88% being singletons, with the ten largest covering roughly 0.89%. The data derive from a study of OX40 agonist ivuxolimab in advanced cancers. Study details: Allowance was made for prior anti-PD-1, anti-PD-L1 or anti-CTLA-4 therapy, and 40% had some. Partial responses were achieved by three patients: one hepatocellular carcinoma, two cutaneous melanoma. Overall study results and limits: It was also the case that some nonresponders had low normalized T-cell clonal expansion. The work left the antigen specificity of expanded peripheral T cells undetermined.

The receptor's source is an adult with an advanced solid tumor such as melanoma, head and neck, liver or kidney cancer. The sample in question was CD4+ or CD8+ T cells sorted from blood, obtained in a trial of the OX40 agonist ivuxolimab.

CDR3 in amino acids: CASSQTGANTDTQYF. DNA of the CDR3: TGTGCCAGCTCACAGACAGGGGCCAACACAGATACGCAGTATTTT. The rearrangement uses TRBV18 and TRBJ2-3; TRBD1 aligns across 8 bases. Germline V lookup: CDR1 KGHSH, CDR2 LQKENI. This CDR3 is built from 15 residues. The V and J ends lost 4 bases and 2 bases, in that order; junction bases with no gene match: 5.